The source of this T cell receptor (beta chain) is a study of T cell repertoires in cytomegalovirus infection. Study in general: In public TCR beta signatures, there were indications of both CMV infection and matching HLA type.

Trimming cost V 3 bases and J 2 bases, with 10 bases left between them. CDR1 is DFQATT and CDR2 is SNEGSKA in the germline V gene (reference sequence). CDR3 size: 13 residues. MiXCR, applied by TCRdb to the reads, yields one record per CDR3 protein. The table records about 300,000 distinct CDR3 sequences, about a tenth of them present only once. General observations from the study: CMV carriers with the relevant HLA were identified by cumulative public TCR beta family frequency. Dominating the ex vivo response were TCR beta clonotypes that were CMV-specific and HLA-C-restricted.

Comment on this clonotype: Its antigen is still unknown.

The genes are TRBV20-1 and TRBJ1-2; D may be TRBD1 (5 bases). Sequenced: PBMCs. The origin of this receptor is a human donor in good health (CMV status not recorded). Some clones in this sample may be carry-over from other donors' samples. CDR3 bases: TGCAGTGCTAGTGGGGCGGAAAACTATGGCTACACCTTC. This encodes CSASGAENYGYTF.